Below, 26 T cell receptor beta chains from the same sample are listed, as sequenced in a study of cytomegalovirus exposure and HLA in healthy donors (dated by TCRdb to about 2017). Libraries were built with the immunoSEQ multiplex PCR assay. For the multiplex PCR, a mixture combining 60 forward primers for TCR Vbeta segments and 13 reverse primers for TCR Jbeta segments was used. Drawn from immuneACCESS, this table holds only the in-frame rearrangements with V and J called that TCRdb kept. Clones are partly lost; checked studies trace under half to an unresolved V gene and leave the rest unexplained. A total of some 89,000 clones appear in this sample, about two thirds of them only once. Of the sample, about 8% is held by the ten largest clones. The sequencing sample was made of PBMCs. All receptors derive from a man aged 55 to 70 in good health and CMV-seronegative.

This chain links TRBV10-2 with TRBJ1-1; D is ambiguous. Trimming took 10 bases from V and 0 from J, leaving 12 bases between them. The CDR3 is made up of 13 amino acids. CDR1 WSHSY and CDR2 SAAADI come from the germline V gene. The CDR3 DNA is TGCGCCACCTCTGACACGATGAACACTGAAGCTTTCTTT. Translated, it gives CATSDTMNTEAFF.

This chain connects TRBV27 to TRBJ2-7, with 7 nucleotides matching TRBD1. The germline V gene has CDR1 MNHEY and CDR2 SMNVEV (reference sequence). With 0 bases clipped from V and 2 bases from J, the junction kept 1 base outside the gene matches. This CDR3 is 14 amino acids long. The CDR3 region has the DNA TGTGCCAGCAGTTTATCGGGACAGACCTACGAGCAGTACTTC. It translates to CASSLSGQTYEQYF.

The chain is built from TRBV19 and TRBJ2-1; D ambiguous. The CDR3 length is 15 residues. Germline lookup yields CDR1 LNHDA and CDR2 SQIVND (reference sequence). Deletions cut 3 bases from V and 0 bases from J, with 9 bases between. The CDR3 DNA follows: TGTGCCAGTAGTATCCCCCTCCGCTCCTACAATGAGCAGTTCTTC. Translated, it gives CASSIPLRSYNEQFF.

V is TRBV27 and J is TRBJ2-7, with D unresolved. The CDR3 totals 15 residues. V was shortened by 3 bases and J by 0 bases, with 12 bases between the two germline ends. The germline CDR1 and CDR2 sequences are MNHEY and SMNVEV (reference sequence). The CDR3 coding sequence is TGTGCCAGCAGTTTTAGTCCGGCAGGCTCCTACGAGCAGTACTTC. Translation gives CASSFSPAGSYEQYF.

The rearrangement uses TRBV5-1 and TRBJ1-6; D remains unclear. The CDR3 spans 14 residues. Trimming removed 0 bases from V and 6 bases from J, with 7 bases in between. The germline V gene encodes CDR1 SGHRS and CDR2 YFSETQ. The CDR3 region is CASSLDSLNSPLHF. The DNA of the CDR3 is TGCGCCAGCAGCTTGGACAGCCTTAATTCACCCCTCCACTTT.

The chain joins TRBV2 to TRBJ2-2; the D gene is possibly TRBD1 (6 bases). This CDR3 spans 15 amino acids. V was pared by 6 bases and J by 0 bases, with 11 bases between. CDR1 is SNHLY, CDR2 FYNNEI, per germline. The CDR3 loop reads CASSRDITNTGELFF. As DNA, the CDR3 is TGTGCCAGCAGCCGGGACATAACGAACACCGGGGAGCTGTTTTTT.

The V and J genes are TRBV11-1 and TRBJ1-6; 9 bases map to TRBD1. V shed 6 bases and J 9 bases; nucleotides not matched to a gene: 9. CDR1 is SGHAT and CDR2 is FQDESV in the germline V gene (reference sequence). CDR3 size: 15 residues. CDR3 loop: CASSSTGGTGSPLHF. The CDR3 DNA reads as TGTGCCAGCAGTTCTACAGGGGGCACGGGTTCACCCCTCCACTTT.

The chain employs TRBV27 and TRBJ2-1; 9 bases are shared with TRBD2. V was pared by 8 bases and J by 0 bases, with 2 bases of the junction left unmatched. Germline lookup yields CDR1 MNHEY and CDR2 SMNVEV (reference sequence). This CDR3 is 14 amino acids long. The CDR3 DNA sequence: TGTGCCAGCCATAGCGGGAGCTCCTACAATGAGCAGTTCTTC. Translation gives CASHSGSSYNEQFF.

The rearrangement joins TRBV5-1 to TRBJ1-1; D perhaps matches TRBD1 (5 bases). The V end lost 0 bases, the J end lost 1 base, and 10 bases lay between the germline ends. CDR1 is SGHRS and CDR2 is YFSETQ in the germline V gene. CDR3 length: 15 amino acids. The CDR3 sequence is CASSLGQIKNTEAFF. CDR3 nucleotide sequence: TGCGCCAGCAGCTTGGGACAGATCAAGAACACTGAAGCTTTCTTT.

This clone was observed once. The chain has TRBV5-1 and TRBJ2-5; 13 nucleotides line up with TRBD2. The CDR3 loop spans 18 amino acids. With 0 bases clipped from V and 5 bases from J, the junction kept 10 bases outside the gene matches. Germline V lookup: CDR1 SGHRS, CDR2 YFSETQ. This chain's CDR3 is CASSLGLAGGITWETQYF. In DNA, the CDR3 is TGCGCCAGCAGCTTGGGACTAGCGGGAGGAATAACATGGGAGACCCAGTACTTC.

This clone was seen more than once but under ten times. The chain joins TRBV6-1 to TRBJ1-1; D is unclear. V lost 5 bases, J lost 7 bases, and 14 bases lay in between. The CDR3 is made up of 13 amino acids. CDR1 and CDR2 (germline): MNHNS, SASEGT. The CDR3 DNA reads as TGTGCCAGCAGTTCGAGGGCTGCGGTTGAAGCTTTCTTT. Translated: CASSSRAAVEAFF.

V is TRBV6-1 and J is TRBJ2-7, with 9 bases identical to TRBD2. With V trimmed by 5 bases and J by 5 bases, 7 bases remained unmatched. The germline V gene has CDR1 MNHNS and CDR2 SASEGT. The CDR3 extends over 14 amino acids. CDR3 sequence: CASSLSGRQNEQYF. The CDR3, as DNA: TGTGCCAGCAGTCTGAGCGGGAGGCAAAACGAGCAGTACTTC.

The chain links TRBV6-5 to TRBJ1-2; 7 positions agree with TRBD1. With 7 bases clipped from V and 5 bases from J, the junction kept 13 bases outside the gene matches. CDR3 length: 15 residues. CDR1 is MNHEY and CDR2 is SVGAGI in the germline V gene. CDR3 bases: TGTGCCAGCAAGTCTGACCTTTGGGGACAGTATGGCTACACCTTC. Protein sequence: CASKSDLWGQYGYTF.

This clone has just a few counts. The J gene is TRBJ1-6, the V gene TRBV4-3; 12 nucleotides agree with TRBD1. This CDR3 comprises 18 residues. CDR1 is LGHNA and CDR2 is YSLEER in the germline V gene. J was trimmed by 7 bases and V by 2 bases; bases with no gene match: 9. For the CDR3, the DNA is TGCGCCAGCAGCCAATCCGGGACAGGGGGCTTCGGGAATTCACCCCTCCACTTT. Translating it yields CASSQSGTGGFGNSPLHF.

The rearrangement joins TRBV19 to TRBJ2-7; TRBD1 is a possible D gene (5 bases). The germline V and J ends were trimmed by 1 base and 0 bases, with 10 bases remaining between them. The CDR3 consists of 15 residues. From germline, CDR1 is LNHDA and CDR2 SQIVND (reference sequence). CDR3: CASSIAGLSSYEQYF. CDR3 DNA sequence: TGTGCCAGTAGTATAGCAGGGCTGAGCTCCTACGAGCAGTACTTC.

This chain joins TRBV9 and TRBJ1-2; tentative D call: TRBD1 (6 bases). Trimming pared 0 bases from V and 6 bases from J, leaving 12 bases between. Germline V gene lookup returns CDR1 SGDLS and CDR2 YYNGEE. This CDR3 region has 14 residues. The CDR3 is CASSVDRTEDGYTF. CDR3 DNA sequence: TGTGCCAGCAGCGTAGACAGGACAGAAGATGGCTACACCTTC.

The gene calls are TRBV6-5 and TRBJ2-5; 7 bases match TRBD2. The germline V gene has CDR1 MNHEY and CDR2 SVGAGI. This CDR3 contains 15 residues. V shed 6 bases and J 0 bases; nucleotides not matched to a gene: 7. CDR3 nucleotide sequence: TGTGCCAGCAGAGGACTAGGGTGGTACCAAGAGACCCAGTACTTC. Its protein is CASRGLGWYQETQYF.

CDR3 loop: CASSPGTGSGANVLTF. CDR3 coding DNA: TGCGCCAGCAGCCCAGGTACGGGGTCTGGGGCCAACGTCCTGACTTTC. J is TRBJ2-6 and V is TRBV4-1; tentatively, D is TRBD2 (5 bases). CDR1 is MGHRA, CDR2 YSYEKL, per germline. V lost 4 bases, J lost 1 base, and 11 bases lay in between. CDR3 length: 16 residues.

This clone was counted between two and nine times. The chain combines TRBV2 with TRBJ1-5; D not certain. This CDR3 comprises 15 residues. Germline V CDR1 and CDR2: SNHLY, FYNNEI. Trimming removed 4 bases at V and 1 base at J, with 11 bases between. The CDR3 coding sequence is TGTGCCAGCAGTGGAGTGAGGGTGAGCAATCAGCCCCAGCATTTT. It encodes CASSGVRVSNQPQHF.

This clone has a handful of counts. The chain is built from TRBV5-5 and TRBJ1-1; 7 bases are a match to TRBD1. V was pared by 4 bases and J by 2 bases, with 11 bases of the junction left unmatched. The germline CDR1 and CDR2 sequences are SGHKS and YYEKEE (reference sequence). The CDR3 spans 16 residues. The CDR3 DNA reads as TGTGCCAGCAGCGGTCCGACAGGGTCGTACAACACTGAAGCTTTCTTT. It specifies CASSGPTGSYNTEAFF.

CDR3 coding DNA: TGTGCCAGCAGCGAAGGAGGGCTCGGGGAAAAACTGTTTTTT. Protein product: CASSEGGLGEKLFF. The rearrangement uses TRBV7-9 and TRBJ1-4, with D unresolved. V lost 5 bases to trimming and J lost 8 bases, with 15 bases between them. Germline loops: CDR1 SEHNR, CDR2 FQNEAQ (reference sequence). The CDR3 consists of 14 residues.

This sequence joins TRBV28 and TRBJ2-6; D call uncertain. Germline lookup yields CDR1 MDHEN and CDR2 SYDVKM. Trimming cost V 3 bases and J 0 bases, with 15 bases left between them. CDR3 length equals 18 residues. This chain's CDR3 is CASSFHTDTPSGANVLTF. In DNA form, the CDR3 reads TGTGCCAGCAGTTTCCATACAGACACCCCCTCTGGGGCCAACGTCCTGACTTTC. The variable domain in full, with the rest retrieved from reference TRBV28 and TRBJ2-6, is DVKVTQSSRYLVKRTGEKVFLECVQDMDHENMFWYRQDPGLGLRLIYFSYDVKMKEKGDIPEGYSVSREKKERFSLILESASTNQTSMYLCASSFHTDTPSGANVLTFGAGSRLTVL.

V gene TRBV19 combines with J gene TRBJ1-2; TRBD1 agrees at 8 bases. V lost 0 bases to trimming and J lost 4 bases; unmatched junction nucleotides: 10. This CDR3 is 17 amino acids long. Germline CDR1 reads LNHDA; CDR2 reads SQIVND (reference sequence). DNA for the CDR3: TGTGCCAGTAGTATAGACGGACGGCCCGGGACAGGCTATGGCTACACCTTC. Amino acids: CASSIDGRPGTGYGYTF.

This chain uses TRBV19 with TRBJ2-3, with D unresolved. The germline CDR1 and CDR2 sequences are LNHDA and SQIVND (reference sequence). CDR3 size: 12 residues. Trimming removed 7 bases from V and 1 base from J, with 6 bases in between. The CDR3 DNA follows: TGTGCCAGTACCCAGGGCACAGATACGCAGTATTTT. This gives the protein CASTQGTDTQYF.

The genes are TRBV19 and TRBJ1-2, with a possible D match to TRBD1 (5 bases). Trimming stripped 5 bases from V and 2 bases from J, with 18 bases between. The CDR3 runs to 16 residues. Germline V gene data show CDR1 as LNHDA and CDR2 as SQIVND (reference sequence). CDR3 coding DNA: TGTGCCAGTAGTCCAGGGCCGATAGGATTGAACTATGGCTACACCTTC. Protein product: CASSPGPIGLNYGYTF.

The V gene is TRBV2, the J gene TRBJ2-3, with 9 bases identical to TRBD1. Germline lookup yields CDR1 SNHLY and CDR2 FYNNEI. Germline trimming cut 2 bases from V and 3 bases from J; bases unmatched to any gene: 3. This CDR3 is 15 amino acids long. CDR3 amino acids: CASSERTGETDTQYF. The CDR3 nucleotides read TGTGCCAGCAGTGAAAGGACAGGGGAAACAGATACGCAGTATTTT. The full variable domain, rest sourced from reference TRBV2 and TRBJ2-3, is EPEVTQTPSHQVTQMGQEVILRCVPISNHLYFYWYRQILGQKVEFLVSFYNNEISEKSEIFDDQFSVERPDGSNFTLKIRSTKLEDSAMYFCASSERTGETDTQYFGPGTRLTVL.